This TCR beta chain was sequenced for a study of T cell responses to AZD1222 COVID-19 vaccine. Findings of the study overall: Compared with day 0, the breadth and depth of the Spike-specific TCR repertoire rose significantly after two doses of AZD1222. Dominant CD4 TCR responses targeted spike regions 160-218 and 743-854.

With respect to this clone: The antigen is unknown.

This table comes from immunoSEQ multiplex PCR, and its TCRdb copy is limited to in-frame clones, with some not included. The sample yields about 180,000 clones, just over 85% seen once. V was clipped by 5 bases and J by 3 bases, with 10 bases between them. Germline CDR1 and CDR2: MDHEN and SYDVKM. CDR3 length equals 14 residues. Sample: peripheral blood, taken on day 0 of AZD1222 vaccination. The source is an adult in good health. This sequence joins TRBV28 and TRBJ2-2, with TRBD1 as a possible D gene (6 bases). CDR3 sequence: CASSPYRDTGELFF. CDR3 bases: TGTGCCAGCAGTCCTTACAGGGACACCGGGGAGCTGTTTTTT.